This section outlines one T cell receptor (beta chain) sequence together with its context. The data stem from a study of blood T cells in healthy people across ages. PCR was performed a second time for about 6 to 11 cycles using a sample-barcoded 5' primer and a J-beta primer mix. In TCRdb, the 5' RACE reads were re-called with MiXCR into one record per CDR3 protein. The table has 660,000 or so distinct CDR3 sequences, roughly three fifths seen once. The receptor was isolated from a man aged 55 to 70 in good health. The specimen sequenced was blood.

The CDR3 DNA reads TGTGCCAGCAGCGATCCCGGGACAGGGTCCACGGCCCTTGGGACCCAGTACTTC. Protein sequence: CASSDPGTGSTALGTQYF. This chain joins TRBV7-2 and TRBJ2-5, with TRBD1 matching 9 bases. Trimming took 5 bases from V and 7 from J; bases not matched to a gene: 20. In germline, CDR1 is SGHTA, CDR2 FQGNSA. The CDR3 runs to 18 residues.